The subject of this entry is one T cell receptor (beta chain). This sample was taken from a study of OX40 agonist ivuxolimab in advanced cancers. Sequenced by immunoSEQ multiplex PCR; TCRdb stores in-frame clones only, minus some. The table shows about 50,000 clones, with roughly 90% occurring only once. Germline assignment: CDR1 MNHEY and CDR2 SVGAGI. This CDR3 has 15 residues. V gave up 4 bases and J gave up 3 bases, with 16 bases separating them. This TCR came from an adult with an advanced solid tumor such as melanoma, head and neck, liver or kidney cancer. The chain employs TRBV6-5 and TRBJ2-7; D assignment may be TRBD1 or TRBD2 (6 bases each). Sequenced here: CD4+ or CD8+ T cells sorted from blood, sampled in a trial of the OX40 agonist ivuxolimab. This CDR3 reads CASSSGGPLFYEQYF. CDR3 DNA sequence: TGTGCCAGCAGTTCCGGGGGCCCCCTTTTCTACGAGCAGTACTTC.